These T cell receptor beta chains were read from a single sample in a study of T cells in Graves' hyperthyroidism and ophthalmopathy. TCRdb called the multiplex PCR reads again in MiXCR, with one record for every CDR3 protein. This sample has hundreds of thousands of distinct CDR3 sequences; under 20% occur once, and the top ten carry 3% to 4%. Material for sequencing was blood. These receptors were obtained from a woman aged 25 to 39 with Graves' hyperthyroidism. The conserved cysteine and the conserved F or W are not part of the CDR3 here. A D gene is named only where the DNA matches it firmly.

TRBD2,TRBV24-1,ATSDFASGSGDEQF
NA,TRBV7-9,ASSLARDGPYGYT
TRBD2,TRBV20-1,SATLGTSGRKGNEQF
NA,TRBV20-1,SVLGDISSYEQY
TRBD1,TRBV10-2,ASSGDSRGSPLH
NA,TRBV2,ASSRDTASTDTQY
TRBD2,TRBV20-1,SAQIAGELDEQY
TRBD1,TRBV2,ASSVARTGVNQPQH
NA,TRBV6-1,ASIGAGVTDTQY
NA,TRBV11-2,ASNSLSSYNEQF
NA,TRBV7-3,ASSSGLPDTQY
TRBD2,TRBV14,ASSQLGLVAGELF
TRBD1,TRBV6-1,ASSEPGQGFNEQY
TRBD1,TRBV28,ASRLPRDRAYEQY
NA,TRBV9,ASSVGEGTITEAF
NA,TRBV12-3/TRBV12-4,ASSGRDGRNEKLF
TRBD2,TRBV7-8,ASSFPGLAGAGESTDTQY